This T cell receptor beta chain was captured by sequencing in a study of identical twins. This clonotype was picked up many times. Germline assignment: CDR1 SQVTM and CDR2 ANQGSEA. Trimming stripped 3 bases from V and 6 bases from J, with 11 bases between. This CDR3 comprises 12 residues. A universal primer site was incorporated via template switching, and the cDNA contained unique molecular identifiers. MiXCR was run by TCRdb on the 5' RACE reads, yielding one entry per CDR3 protein. This table has more than 650,000 distinct CDR3 sequences, 5.5% to 6.5% appearing once. Sequencing was done on a sample of naive T cells sorted from blood. The chain couples TRBV29-1 to TRBJ1-2; no clear D. The TCR originated in a man between 18 and 29 years old in good health. The CDR3 here is CSVDSQSNGYTF. CDR3 DNA sequence: TGCAGCGTTGATTCCCAGTCCAATGGCTACACCTTC.